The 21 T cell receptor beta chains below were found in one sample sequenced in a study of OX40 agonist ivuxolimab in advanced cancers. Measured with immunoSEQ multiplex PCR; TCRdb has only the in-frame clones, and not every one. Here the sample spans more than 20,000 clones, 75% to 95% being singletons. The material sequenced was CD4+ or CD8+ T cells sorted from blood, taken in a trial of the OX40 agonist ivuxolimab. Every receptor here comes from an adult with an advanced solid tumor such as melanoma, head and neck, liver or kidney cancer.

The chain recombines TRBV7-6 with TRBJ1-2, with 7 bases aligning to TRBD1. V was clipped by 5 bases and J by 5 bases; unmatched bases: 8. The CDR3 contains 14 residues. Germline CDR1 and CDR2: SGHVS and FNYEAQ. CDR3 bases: TGTGCCAGCAGCCCGGAGGGACAGCCATATGGCTACACCTTC. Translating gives CASSPEGQPYGYTF.

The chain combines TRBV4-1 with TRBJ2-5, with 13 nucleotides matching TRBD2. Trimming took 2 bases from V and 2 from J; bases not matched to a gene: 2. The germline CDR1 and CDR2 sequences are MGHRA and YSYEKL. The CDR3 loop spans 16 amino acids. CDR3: CASSQPTSGGQETQYF. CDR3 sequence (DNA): TGCGCCAGCAGCCAACCGACTAGCGGGGGGCAAGAGACCCAGTACTTC.

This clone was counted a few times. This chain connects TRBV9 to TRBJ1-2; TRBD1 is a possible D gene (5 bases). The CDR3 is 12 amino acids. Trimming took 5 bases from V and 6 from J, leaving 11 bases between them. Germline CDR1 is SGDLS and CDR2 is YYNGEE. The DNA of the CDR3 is TGTGCCAGCAGACAAGAGGGGAATGGCTACACCTTC. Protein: CASRQEGNGYTF.

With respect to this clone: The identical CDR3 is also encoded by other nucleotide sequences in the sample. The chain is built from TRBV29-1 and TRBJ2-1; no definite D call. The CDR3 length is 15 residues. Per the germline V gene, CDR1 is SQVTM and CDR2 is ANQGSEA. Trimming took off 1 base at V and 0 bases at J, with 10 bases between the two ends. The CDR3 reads CSVEVWDSSYNEQFF. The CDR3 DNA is TGCAGCGTTGAAGTGTGGGATAGCTCCTACAATGAGCAGTTCTTC.

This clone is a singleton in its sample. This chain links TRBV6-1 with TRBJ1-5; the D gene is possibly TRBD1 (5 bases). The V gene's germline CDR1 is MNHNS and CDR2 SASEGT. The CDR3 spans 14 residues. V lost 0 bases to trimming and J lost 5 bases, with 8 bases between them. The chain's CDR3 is CASSEAQEHQPQHF. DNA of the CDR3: TGTGCCAGCAGTGAAGCACAGGAGCATCAGCCCCAGCATTTT.

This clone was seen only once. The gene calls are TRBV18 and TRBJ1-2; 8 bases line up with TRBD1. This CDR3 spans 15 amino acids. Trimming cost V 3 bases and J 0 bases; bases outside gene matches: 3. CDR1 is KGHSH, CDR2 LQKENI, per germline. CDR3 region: CASSPTGATNYGYTF. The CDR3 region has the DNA TGTGCCAGCTCACCGACAGGGGCCACTAACTATGGCTACACCTTC.

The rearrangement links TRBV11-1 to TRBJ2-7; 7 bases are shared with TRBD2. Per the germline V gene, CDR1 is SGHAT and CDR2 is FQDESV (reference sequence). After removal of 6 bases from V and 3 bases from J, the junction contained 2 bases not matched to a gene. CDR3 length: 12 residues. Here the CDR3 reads CASRAGSYEQYF. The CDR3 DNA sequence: TGTGCCAGCAGAGCGGGGAGCTACGAGCAGTACTTC.

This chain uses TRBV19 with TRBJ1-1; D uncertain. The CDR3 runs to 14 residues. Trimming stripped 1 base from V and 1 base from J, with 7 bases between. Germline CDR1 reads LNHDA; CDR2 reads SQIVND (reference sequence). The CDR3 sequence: CASSIVGRNTEAFF. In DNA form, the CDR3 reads TGTGCCAGTAGTATAGTTGGGAGGAACACTGAAGCTTTCTTT.

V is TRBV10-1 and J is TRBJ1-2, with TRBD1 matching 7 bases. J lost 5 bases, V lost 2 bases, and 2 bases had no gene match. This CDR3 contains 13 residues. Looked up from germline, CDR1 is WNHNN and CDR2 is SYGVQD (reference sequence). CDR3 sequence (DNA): TGCGCCAGCAGTGAGGGCAGGGGGTATGGCTACACCTTC. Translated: CASSEGRGYGYTF.

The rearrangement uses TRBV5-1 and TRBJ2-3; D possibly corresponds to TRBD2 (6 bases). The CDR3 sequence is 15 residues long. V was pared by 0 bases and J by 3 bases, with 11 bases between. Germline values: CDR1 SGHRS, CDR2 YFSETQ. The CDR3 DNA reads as TGCGCCAGCAGCTTGGCCGGGGGAAGGACAGATACGCAGTATTTT. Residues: CASSLAGGRTDTQYF.

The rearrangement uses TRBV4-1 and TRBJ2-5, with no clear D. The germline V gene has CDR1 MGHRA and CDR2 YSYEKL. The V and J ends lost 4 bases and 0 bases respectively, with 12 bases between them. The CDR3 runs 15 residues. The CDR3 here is CASSPIAGNQETQYF. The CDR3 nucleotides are TGCGCCAGCAGCCCCATAGCAGGAAACCAAGAGACCCAGTACTTC.

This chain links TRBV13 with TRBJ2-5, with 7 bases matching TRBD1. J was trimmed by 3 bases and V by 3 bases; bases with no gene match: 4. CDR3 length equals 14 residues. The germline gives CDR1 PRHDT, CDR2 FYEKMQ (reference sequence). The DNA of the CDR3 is TGTGCCAGCAGCTTGGGACAGCCGAAAGAGACCCAGTACTTC. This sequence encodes CASSLGQPKETQYF.

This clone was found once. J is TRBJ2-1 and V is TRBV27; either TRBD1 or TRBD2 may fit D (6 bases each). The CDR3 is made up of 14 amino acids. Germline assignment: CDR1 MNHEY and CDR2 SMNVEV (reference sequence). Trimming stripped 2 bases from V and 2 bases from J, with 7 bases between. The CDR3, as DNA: TGTGCCAGCAGTTTAGGGGGGCCCTACAATGAGCAGTTCTTC. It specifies CASSLGGPYNEQFF.

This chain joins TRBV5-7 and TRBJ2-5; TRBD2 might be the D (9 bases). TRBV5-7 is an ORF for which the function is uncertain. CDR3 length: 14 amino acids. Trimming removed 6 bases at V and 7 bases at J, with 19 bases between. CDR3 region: CASTDSSGTGTQYF. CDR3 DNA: TGTGCCAGCACCGATTCTAGCGGGACAGGGACCCAGTACTTC.

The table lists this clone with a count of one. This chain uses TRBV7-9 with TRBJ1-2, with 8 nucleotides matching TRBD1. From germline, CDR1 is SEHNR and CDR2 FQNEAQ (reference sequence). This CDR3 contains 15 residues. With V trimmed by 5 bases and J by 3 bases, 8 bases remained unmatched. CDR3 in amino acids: CASSLMDRADYGYTF. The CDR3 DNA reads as TGTGCCAGCAGCCTTATGGACAGGGCGGACTATGGCTACACCTTC.

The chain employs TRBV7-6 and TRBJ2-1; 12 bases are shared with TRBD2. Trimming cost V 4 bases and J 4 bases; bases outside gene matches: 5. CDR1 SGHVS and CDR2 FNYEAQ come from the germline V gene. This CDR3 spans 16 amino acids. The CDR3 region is CASSSPTSGGYNEQFF. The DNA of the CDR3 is TGTGCCAGCAGCTCACCGACTAGCGGGGGATACAATGAGCAGTTCTTC.

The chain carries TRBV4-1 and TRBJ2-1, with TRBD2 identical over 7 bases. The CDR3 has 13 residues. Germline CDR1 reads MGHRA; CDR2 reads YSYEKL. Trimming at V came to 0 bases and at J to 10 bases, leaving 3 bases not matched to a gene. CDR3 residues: CASSQEQRDEQFF. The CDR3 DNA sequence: TGCGCCAGCAGCCAAGAACAGCGGGACGAGCAGTTCTTC.

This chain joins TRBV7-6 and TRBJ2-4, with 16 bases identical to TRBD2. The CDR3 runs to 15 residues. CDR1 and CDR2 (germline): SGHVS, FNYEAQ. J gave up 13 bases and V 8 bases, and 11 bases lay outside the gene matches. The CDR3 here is CASGEPGLAGGPQYF. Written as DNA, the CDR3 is TGTGCCAGCGGAGAGCCGGGACTAGCGGGGGGGCCCCAGTACTTC.

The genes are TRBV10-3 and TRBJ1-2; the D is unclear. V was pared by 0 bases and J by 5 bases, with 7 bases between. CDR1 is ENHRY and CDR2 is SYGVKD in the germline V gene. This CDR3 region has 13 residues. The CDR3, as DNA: TGTGCCATCAGTGAGTCAACAGTTTATGGCTACACCTTC. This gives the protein CAISESTVYGYTF.

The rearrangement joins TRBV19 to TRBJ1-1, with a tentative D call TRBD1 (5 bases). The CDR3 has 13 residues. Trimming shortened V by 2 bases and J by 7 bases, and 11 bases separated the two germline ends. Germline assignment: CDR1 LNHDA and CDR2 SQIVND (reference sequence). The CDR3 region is CASSIIPGGEAFF. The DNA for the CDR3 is TGTGCCAGTAGTATAATCCCCGGGGGTGAAGCTTTCTTT. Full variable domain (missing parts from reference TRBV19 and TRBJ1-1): DGGITQSPKYLFRKEGQNVTLSCEQNLNHDAMYWYRQDPGQGLRLIYYSQIVNDFQKGDIAEGYSVSREKKESFPLTVTSAQKNPTAFYLCASSIIPGGEAFFGQGTRLTVV.

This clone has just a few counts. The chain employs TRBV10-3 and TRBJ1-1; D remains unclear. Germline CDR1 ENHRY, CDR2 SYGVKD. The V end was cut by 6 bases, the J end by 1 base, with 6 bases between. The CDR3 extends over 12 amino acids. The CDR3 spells CAISAENTEAFF. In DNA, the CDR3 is TGTGCCATCAGCGCAGAGAACACTGAAGCTTTCTTT.